These 7 T cell receptor beta chains were sequenced from one sample in a study of blood T cell repertoires in COVID-19. Measured with immunoSEQ multiplex PCR; TCRdb has only the in-frame clones, and not every one. Of 200,000 to 250,000 clones in the sample, around 81% are singletons; the top ten hold 8.5% to 10%. The sequencing sample was made of PBMCs or T cells enriched from blood (not recorded which). The receptor set was obtained from a woman between 50 and 59 years old with acute COVID-19.

This chain uses TRBV5-8 with TRBJ1-4; D perhaps matches TRBD1 (6 bases). The germline V and J ends were trimmed by 3 bases and 10 bases, with 19 bases remaining between them. This CDR3 comprises 15 residues. The germline V gene encodes CDR1 SGHTS and CDR2 YDEGEE. Written as DNA, the CDR3 is TGTGCCAGCAGCTGGGCGAGAACAGGGTGGGGAAAACTGTTTTTT. Its protein is CASSWARTGWGKLFF.

The V and J genes are TRBV28 and TRBJ2-7; D call uncertain. Per germline, CDR1 MDHEN and CDR2 SYDVKM. Trimming removed 6 bases at V and 6 bases at J, with 12 bases between. The CDR3 totals 12 residues. For the CDR3, the DNA is TGTGCCAGCAGCCCCAAGCGAGTCGAGCAGTACTTC. Amino acid sequence: CASSPKRVEQYF.

V and J are TRBV19 and TRBJ1-2; 12 bases line up with TRBD1. Germline trimming cut 5 bases from V and 3 bases from J; bases unmatched to any gene: 7. Germline-derived CDR1 and CDR2 are LNHDA and SQIVND (reference sequence). The CDR3 runs to 16 residues. The CDR3 sequence: CASSGTGGARYYGYTF. CDR3 bases: TGTGCCAGTAGTGGGACAGGGGGCGCGAGGTACTATGGCTACACCTTC.

The rearrangement links TRBV6-2 or TRBV6-3 to TRBJ2-1; 13 nucleotides align to TRBD2. The CDR3 has 17 amino acids. Germline V gene sequence: CDR1 MNHEY, CDR2 SVGEGT. Trimming at V came to 2 bases and at J to 7 bases, leaving 8 bases not matched to a gene. CDR3 residues: CASSYDRLAGGWNEQFF. DNA of the CDR3: TGTGCCAGCAGTTACGACAGACTAGCGGGGGGCTGGAATGAGCAGTTCTTC.

The chain joins TRBV24-1 to TRBJ1-1; 9 nucleotides align to TRBD1. The germline gives CDR1 KGHDR, CDR2 SFDVKD. Losses at the gene ends were 7 bases for V and 1 base for J; bases not matched to a gene: 0. The CDR3 runs 13 residues. The CDR3 loop is CATRGQGNTEAFF. CDR3 bases: TGTGCCACCAGGGGACAGGGGAACACTGAAGCTTTCTTT.

The chain carries TRBV28 and TRBJ1-5; weak D call: TRBD1 (6 bases). The CDR3 is 14 residues long. V gave up 4 bases and J gave up 7 bases, with 14 bases separating them. Germline CDR1 is MDHEN and CDR2 is SYDVKM. The CDR3 nucleotides read TGTGCCAGCAGTTCCGTACAGGGTTGGCAGCCCCAGCATTTT. The encoded protein is CASSSVQGWQPQHF. Full variable domain (missing parts from reference TRBV28 and TRBJ1-5): DVKVTQSSRYLVKRTGEKVFLECVQDMDHENMFWYRQDPGLGLRLIYFSYDVKMKEKGDIPEGYSVSREKKERFSLILESASTNQTSMYLCASSSVQGWQPQHFGDGTRLSIL.

A few counts support this clone. The chain combines TRBV18 with TRBJ1-2, with D maybe TRBD1 (5 bases). Germline CDR1 and CDR2: KGHSH and LQKENI. Trimming took off 3 bases at V and 0 bases at J, with 11 bases between the two ends. The CDR3 has 15 residues. The DNA of the CDR3 is TGTGCCAGCTCACCGTCGACAGTTTCTAACTATGGCTACACCTTC. This sequence encodes CASSPSTVSNYGYTF.